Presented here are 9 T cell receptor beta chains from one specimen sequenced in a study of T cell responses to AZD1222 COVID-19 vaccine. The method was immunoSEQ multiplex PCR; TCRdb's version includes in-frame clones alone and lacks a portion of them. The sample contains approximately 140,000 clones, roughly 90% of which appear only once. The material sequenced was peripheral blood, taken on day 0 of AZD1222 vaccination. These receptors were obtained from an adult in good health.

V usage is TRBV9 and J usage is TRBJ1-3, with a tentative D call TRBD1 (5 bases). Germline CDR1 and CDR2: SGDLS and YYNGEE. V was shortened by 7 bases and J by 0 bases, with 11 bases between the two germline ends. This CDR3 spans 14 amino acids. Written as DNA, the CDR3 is TGTGCCAGCGGGGACCGAGACTCTGGAAACACCATATATTTT. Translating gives CASGDRDSGNTIYF.

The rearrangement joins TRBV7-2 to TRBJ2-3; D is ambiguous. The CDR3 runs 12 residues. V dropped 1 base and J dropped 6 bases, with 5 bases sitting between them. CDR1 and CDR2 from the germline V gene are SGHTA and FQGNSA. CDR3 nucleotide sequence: TGTGCCAGCAGCTTAGTGGCGGATACGCAGTATTTT. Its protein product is CASSLVADTQYF.

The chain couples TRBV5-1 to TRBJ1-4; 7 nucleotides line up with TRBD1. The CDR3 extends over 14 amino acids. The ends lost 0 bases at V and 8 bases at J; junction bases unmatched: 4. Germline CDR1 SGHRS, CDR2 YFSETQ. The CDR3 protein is CASSLGQGDEKLFF. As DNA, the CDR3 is TGCGCCAGCAGCTTGGGGCAGGGGGACGAAAAACTGTTTTTT.

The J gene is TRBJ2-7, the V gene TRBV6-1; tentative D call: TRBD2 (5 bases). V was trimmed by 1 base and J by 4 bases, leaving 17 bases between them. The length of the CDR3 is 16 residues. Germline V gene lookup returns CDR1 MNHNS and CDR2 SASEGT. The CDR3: CASSEEAQRKIYEQYF. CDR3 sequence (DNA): TGTGCCAGCAGTGAAGAAGCCCAGCGGAAAATTTACGAGCAGTACTTC.

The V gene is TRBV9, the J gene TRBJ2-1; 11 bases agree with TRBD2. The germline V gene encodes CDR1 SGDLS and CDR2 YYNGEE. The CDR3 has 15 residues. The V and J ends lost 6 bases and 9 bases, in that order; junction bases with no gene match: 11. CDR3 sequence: CASTSLTSGKGEQFF. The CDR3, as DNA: TGTGCCAGCACATCCCTGACTAGCGGGAAGGGTGAGCAGTTCTTC. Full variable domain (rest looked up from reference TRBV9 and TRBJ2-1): DSGVTQTPKHLITATGQRVTLRCSPRSGDLSVYWYQQSLDQGLQFLIQYYNGEERAKGNILERFSAQQFPDLHSELNLSSLELGDSALYFCASTSLTSGKGEQFFGPGTRLTVL.

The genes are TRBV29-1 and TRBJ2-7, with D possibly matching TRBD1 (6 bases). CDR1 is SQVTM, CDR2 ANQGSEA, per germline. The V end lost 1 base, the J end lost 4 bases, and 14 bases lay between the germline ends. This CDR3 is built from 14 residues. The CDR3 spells CSVEGQGKPYEQYF. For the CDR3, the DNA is TGCAGCGTTGAAGGTCAGGGGAAGCCGTACGAGCAGTACTTC.

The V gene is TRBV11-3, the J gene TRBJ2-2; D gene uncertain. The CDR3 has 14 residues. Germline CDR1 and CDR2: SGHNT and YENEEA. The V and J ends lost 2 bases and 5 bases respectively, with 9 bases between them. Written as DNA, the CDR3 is TGTGCCAGCAGCTTACTTGGTGGGACCGGGGAGCTGTTTTTT. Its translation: CASSLLGGTGELFF.

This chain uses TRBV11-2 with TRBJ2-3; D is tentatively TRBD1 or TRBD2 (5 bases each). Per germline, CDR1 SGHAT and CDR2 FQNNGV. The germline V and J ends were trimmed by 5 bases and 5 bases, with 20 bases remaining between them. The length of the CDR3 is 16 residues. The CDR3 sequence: CASSLRGRLARDTQYF. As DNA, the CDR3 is TGTGCCAGCAGCCTTCGGGGCCGCTTGGCGAGAGATACGCAGTATTTT.

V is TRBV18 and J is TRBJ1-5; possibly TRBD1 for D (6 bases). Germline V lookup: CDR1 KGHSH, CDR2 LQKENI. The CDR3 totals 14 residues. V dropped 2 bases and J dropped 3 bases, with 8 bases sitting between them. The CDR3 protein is CASSPGQSNQPQHF. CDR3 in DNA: TGTGCCAGCTCACCAGGACAGTCCAATCAGCCCCAGCATTTT.